The T cell receptor (beta chain) described here comes from a study of blood T cell repertoires in COVID-19. Sequencing was performed with immunoSEQ multiplex PCR; in TCRdb, only in-frame clones are kept and a portion is missing. The sample gives some 56,000 clones, roughly 90% of which show up once; roughly 20% is in the top ten. This CDR3 is 16 amino acids long. V dropped 1 base and J dropped 2; count of bases not matched to a gene: 4. CDR1 SGHTA and CDR2 FQGNSA come from the germline V gene. The chain carries TRBV7-2 and TRBJ2-3; TRBD2 matches at 9 bases. The sequence was obtained from a human donor in a cohort sampled during active COVID-19. The specimen was peripheral blood. The CDR3 region is CASSLVRGGATDTQYF. DNA of the CDR3: TGTGCCAGCAGCTTAGTTCGCGGGGGGGCCACAGATACGCAGTATTTT. Full variable domain (outside the CDR3, taken from reference TRBV7-2 and TRBJ2-3): GAGVSQSPSNKVTEKGKDVELRCDPISGHTALYWYRQSLGQGLEFLIYFQGNSAPDKSGLPSDRFSAERTGGSVSTLTIQRTQQEDSAVYLCASSLVRGGATDTQYFGPGTRLTVL.